The rows below give T cell receptor beta chains drawn from one sample of a study of vaccination and CD4 T cells after COVID-19. Their target antigens are unknown. TCRdb re-analysed the PCR reads in MiXCR, keeping a single row per CDR3 protein. The sample lists 25,000 to 30,000 distinct CDR3 sequences, 41% occurring once. The material sequenced was CD4+ T cells from blood, cultured in vitro, taken about 7 months after SARS-CoV-2 vaccination. Receptor source: a human donor who had recovered from COVID-19. Each CDR3 is given with its conserved first and last residue. The D gene is left open where the match is weak. Clone size is not always given. Where it is, it says once, few, many or a class for expanded clones.

CDR3aa	CDR3nt	len	j_gene	abundance	d_gene	v_gene
CASSLAGEQFF	TGTGCCAGCAGCTTAGCAGGCGAGCAGTTCTTC	11	TRBJ2-1	few	NA	TRBV7-2
CASSSSGHNEQFF	TGTGCCAGCAGCTCAAGTGGGCACAATGAGCAGTTCTTC	13	TRBJ2-1	few	NA	TRBV6-1
CASSPRQSDTQYF	TGTGCCAGCAGCCCTAGACAATCAGATACGCAGTATTTT	13	TRBJ2-3	NA	NA	TRBV7-2
CASSQDRLADTQYF	TGCGCCAGCAGCCAAGATAGACTTGCAGATACGCAGTATTTT	14	TRBJ2-3	few	NA	TRBV4-1
CASSLGTSGRGIWAYEQYF	TGTGCCAGCAGCCTCGGGACTAGCGGGAGAGGAATTTGGGCCTACGAGCAGTACTTC	19	TRBJ2-7	large	TRBD2	TRBV7-8
CSATPSTDTQYF	TGCAGTGCTACCCCCTCTACAGATACGCAGTATTTT	12	TRBJ2-3	few	NA	TRBV20-1
CASILDRTGNTEAFF	TGTGCCAGCATTCTAGACCGGACTGGGAACACTGAAGCTTTCTTT	15	TRBJ1-1	NA	NA	TRBV28
CASSYSMGLAGGAYEQYF	TGTGCCAGCAGTTACTCGATGGGACTAGCGGGAGGTGCCTACGAGCAGTACTTC	18	TRBJ2-7	NA	TRBD2	TRBV6-5
CSVRRDSGQAFF	TGCAGTGTCAGGAGAGACTCCGGGCAAGCTTTCTTT	12	TRBJ1-1	NA	NA	TRBV20-1
CSAREALGQGARNTIYF	TGCAGTGCTAGAGAAGCGCTAGGACAGGGGGCGAGGAACACCATATATTTT	17	TRBJ1-3	NA	TRBD1	TRBV20-1
CASLGHQGADEQYF	TGTGCCAGCCTGGGACATCAGGGGGCCGACGAGCAGTACTTC	14	TRBJ2-7	NA	TRBD1	TRBV27
CASVLGGGRGQPQHF	TGTGCCAGTGTTCTGGGGGGCGGGCGCGGTCAGCCCCAGCATTTT	15	TRBJ1-5	NA	NA	TRBV28
CASIERGPMVQYF	TGTGCCAGCATCGAGAGGGGCCCCATGGTGCAGTACTTC	13	TRBJ2-7	NA	NA	TRBV6-1
CASSLGSGITDTQYF	TGTGCCAGCAGCTTAGGCTCGGGAATCACAGATACGCAGTATTTT	15	TRBJ2-3	NA	NA	TRBV11-1
CASSASGYEQYF	TGCGCCAGCAGCGCTAGCGGCTACGAGCAGTACTTC	12	TRBJ2-7	NA	TRBD2	TRBV5-1
CATRTRPQETQYF	TGCGCAACACGCACCCGTCCGCAAGAGACCCAGTACTTC	13	TRBJ2-5	few	NA	TRBV10-1
CATRDRAGTEAFF	TGTGCCACCCGGGACAGGGCGGGCACTGAAGCTTTCTTT	13	TRBJ1-1	few	TRBD1	TRBV28
CASSFTSGRGNEQFF	TGTGCCAGCAGCTTCACTAGCGGGAGAGGAAATGAGCAGTTCTTC	15	TRBJ2-1	few	TRBD2	TRBV7-3
CATSRGAQWVSYNEQFF	TGTGCCACCAGCAGAGGGGCCCAGTGGGTATCCTACAATGAGCAGTTCTTC	17	TRBJ2-1	few	NA	TRBV15
CASSPDRGTQPQHF	TGTGCCAGCAGCCCCGACAGGGGGACTCAGCCCCAGCATTTT	14	TRBJ1-5	few	TRBD1	TRBV4-2
CASLRGSGSSPQHF	TGTGCCAGCTTGAGGGGTTCGGGGTCTTCGCCCCAGCATTTT	14	TRBJ1-5	NA	NA	TRBV28
CASSYQGAGDYEQYF	TGTGCCAGCAGCTATCAGGGGGCAGGCGATTACGAGCAGTACTTC	15	TRBJ2-7	NA	TRBD1	TRBV7-9
CSASKTYEQYF	TGCAGTGCTTCTAAGACCTACGAGCAGTACTTC	11	TRBJ2-7	few	NA	TRBV20-1
CSARETSRFTEAFF	TGCAGTGCGCGAGAGACGAGTAGATTCACTGAAGCTTTCTTT	14	TRBJ1-1	few	NA	TRBV20-1
CATSDWASNQPQHF	TGTGCCACCAGTGATTGGGCCTCTAATCAGCCCCAGCATTTT	14	TRBJ1-5	NA	NA	TRBV24-1
CASSTVAGVDTQYF	TGTGCCAGCAGCACGGTAGCGGGAGTTGATACGCAGTATTTT	14	TRBJ2-3	NA	TRBD2	TRBV7-2
CSANAGGSYNEQFF	TGCAGTGCCAACGCGGGAGGATCCTACAATGAGCAGTTCTTC	14	TRBJ2-1	NA	TRBD2	TRBV20-1
CASSVKRDLPRVAFF	TGCGCCAGCAGCGTCAAACGGGACCTCCCCAGGGTAGCTTTCTTT	15	TRBJ1-1	NA	NA	TRBV23-1
CASSLSQLTEQFF	TGTGCCAGCAGCTTATCTCAATTAACTGAGCAGTTCTTC	13	TRBJ2-1	NA	NA	TRBV7-3
CASSQSLGPPGTEAFF	TGCGCCAGCAGCCAGTCCCTGGGGCCCCCGGGGACTGAAGCTTTCTTT	16	TRBJ1-1	NA	NA	TRBV4-3
CASSPPGVLSGANVLTF	TGTGCCAGCAGCCCACCAGGGGTTCTCTCTGGGGCCAACGTCCTGACTTTC	17	TRBJ2-6	NA	NA	TRBV6-2/TRBV6-3
CATSRTTSGRANNEQFF	TGTGCCACCAGCAGGACCACTAGCGGGAGGGCCAACAATGAGCAGTTCTTC	17	TRBJ2-1	few	TRBD2	TRBV15
CASSSFGAYPYEQYF	TGTGCCAGCAGTTCGTTTGGGGCCTATCCTTACGAGCAGTACTTC	15	TRBJ2-7	NA	NA	TRBV28
CASSGTGNSPLHF	TGTGCCAGTTCGGGGACAGGGAATTCACCCCTCCACTTT	13	TRBJ1-6	NA	TRBD1	TRBV28
CSAHAGGLSGANVLTF	TGCAGTGCTCACGCAGGGGGCCTCTCTGGGGCCAACGTCCTGACTTTC	16	TRBJ2-6	NA	TRBD1	TRBV20-1
CASSLSRVETYEQYF	TGTGCCAGCAGCTTATCTAGGGTGGAAACCTACGAGCAGTACTTC	15	TRBJ2-7	once	NA	TRBV7-3
CAISPNRGNEQFF	TGTGCCATCAGCCCCAACCGTGGGAATGAGCAGTTCTTC	13	TRBJ2-1	few	NA	TRBV10-3
CASSLPTGELGETQYF	TGTGCCAGCAGCTTGCCGACAGGGGAGCTAGGAGAGACCCAGTACTTC	16	TRBJ2-5	NA	TRBD1	TRBV11-3
CASSSVIGGYTF	TGTGCCAGCAGCTCGGTAATAGGCGGCTACACCTTC	12	TRBJ1-2	NA	NA	TRBV7-9
CATSDPASSGANVLTF	TGTGCCACCAGTGACCCGGCGTCCTCTGGGGCCAACGTCCTGACTTTC	16	TRBJ2-6	few	NA	TRBV24-1
CASSFRGRGNEQYF	TGTGCCAGCAGTTTCCGGGGCAGGGGGAACGAGCAGTACTTC	14	TRBJ2-7	NA	TRBD1	TRBV12-3/TRBV12-4
CASSSPWTSGSGYNEQFF	TGCGCCAGCAGCTCGCCATGGACTAGCGGGAGTGGTTACAATGAGCAGTTCTTC	18	TRBJ2-1	NA	TRBD2	TRBV4-1
CASKLQGRPYEQYF	TGTGCCAGCAAACTTCAGGGGAGGCCCTACGAGCAGTACTTC	14	TRBJ2-7	NA	NA	TRBV2
CASSPFPTALYPLHF	TGTGCCAGCTCACCATTCCCCACGGCCCTTTACCCCCTCCACTTT	15	TRBJ1-6	NA	NA	TRBV18
CASSLVGSGETQYF	TGTGCCAGCAGCTTAGTCGGGAGCGGAGAGACCCAGTACTTC	14	TRBJ2-5	NA	NA	TRBV7-6
CASSLTGLVSPLHF	TGCGCCAGCAGCTTGACAGGATTAGTTTCACCCCTCCACTTT	14	TRBJ1-6	NA	NA	TRBV5-1
CSAVLAGGSYEQYF	TGCAGTGCCGTCCTGGCGGGAGGCTCCTACGAGCAGTACTTC	14	TRBJ2-7	NA	TRBD2	TRBV20-1
CASSGELTDTQYF	TGTGCCAGCTCGGGAGAGCTAACAGATACGCAGTATTTT	13	TRBJ2-3	NA	NA	TRBV6-1
CASSLVLASNEQFF	TGTGCCAGCAGCTTAGTACTAGCATCCAATGAGCAGTTCTTC	14	TRBJ2-1	few	NA	TRBV7-2
CASSYGGKYQETQYF	TGTGCCAGCAGTTACGGGGGAAAATACCAAGAGACCCAGTACTTC	15	TRBJ2-5	NA	NA	TRBV6-5
CASTPGTSGIYEQYF	TGTGCCAGCACCCCCGGGACTAGCGGGATCTACGAGCAGTACTTC	15	TRBJ2-7	NA	TRBD2	TRBV7-8
CSARRVRWDTEAFF	TGCAGTGCTAGAAGGGTTAGGTGGGACACTGAAGCTTTCTTT	14	TRBJ1-1	few	NA	TRBV20-1
CSANFGEYEQYF	TGCAGTGCTAATTTTGGGGAATACGAGCAGTACTTC	12	TRBJ2-7	once	NA	TRBV20-1
CASSRRRGGIEAFF	TGTGCCAGCAGCCGAAGGCGCGGGGGCATCGAAGCTTTCTTT	14	TRBJ1-1	few	NA	TRBV7-9
CASSQTAKLETQYF	TGCGCCAGCAGCCAAACGGCCAAGCTGGAGACCCAGTACTTC	14	TRBJ2-5	NA	NA	TRBV4-1
CASSQETFRGNQPQHF	TGCGCCAGCAGCCAAGAAACTTTCAGGGGCAATCAGCCCCAGCATTTT	16	TRBJ1-5	NA	NA	TRBV4-1
CASSSAPGWGGEQYF	TGTGCCAGCAGTTCAGCCCCGGGTTGGGGTGGAGAGCAGTACTTC	15	TRBJ2-7	NA	NA	TRBV27
CSVKEAWGGVTEAFF	TGCAGTGTAAAAGAGGCGTGGGGAGGTGTCACTGAAGCTTTCTTT	15	TRBJ1-1	NA	NA	TRBV20-1